The clone carrying this TCR beta chain was detected only a few times. The entry originates in a study of blood T cells in healthy people across ages. Alongside a J-beta primer mix, a sample-barcoded 5' primer served in a second PCR lasting about 7 to 11 cycles. TCRdb re-called the 5' RACE reads through MiXCR, storing one row per CDR3 protein. The sample contains hundreds of thousands of distinct CDR3 sequences, approximately 25% of which appear only once. V lost 0 bases and J 3 bases, leaving 15 bases between the germline ends. This CDR3 has 15 residues. Germline assignment: CDR1 DFQATT and CDR2 SNEGSKA (reference sequence). This sample also belongs to another study, concerning T cells of mothers and their children.

This rearrangement joins TRBV20-1 to TRBJ2-7; D gene uncertain. What was sequenced was blood. This TCR was recovered from a boy younger than 18 in good health. DNA for the CDR3: TGCAGTGCTAGAGACGTCGAAGGGTCTAACTACGAGCAGTACTTC. The encoded protein is CSARDVEGSNYEQYF.